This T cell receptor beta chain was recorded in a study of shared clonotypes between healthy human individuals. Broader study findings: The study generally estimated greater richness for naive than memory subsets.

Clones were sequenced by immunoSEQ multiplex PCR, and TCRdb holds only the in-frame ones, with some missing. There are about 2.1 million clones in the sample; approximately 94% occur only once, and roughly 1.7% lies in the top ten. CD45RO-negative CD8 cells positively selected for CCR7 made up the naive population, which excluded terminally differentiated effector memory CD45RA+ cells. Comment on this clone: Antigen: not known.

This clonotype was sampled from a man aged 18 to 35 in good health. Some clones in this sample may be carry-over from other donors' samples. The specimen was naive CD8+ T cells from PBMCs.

CDR3 sequence reads: CASSQRLVPGPNYGYTF. In DNA form, the CDR3 reads TGCGCCAGCAGCCAAAGGCTTGTTCCCGGGCCTAACTATGGCTACACCTTC. The V call is TRBV4-1, the J call TRBJ1-2; D gene unclear. The CDR3 runs 17 residues. The V end was cut by 2 bases, the J end by 0 bases, with 16 bases between. In germline, CDR1 is MGHRA, CDR2 YSYEKL.